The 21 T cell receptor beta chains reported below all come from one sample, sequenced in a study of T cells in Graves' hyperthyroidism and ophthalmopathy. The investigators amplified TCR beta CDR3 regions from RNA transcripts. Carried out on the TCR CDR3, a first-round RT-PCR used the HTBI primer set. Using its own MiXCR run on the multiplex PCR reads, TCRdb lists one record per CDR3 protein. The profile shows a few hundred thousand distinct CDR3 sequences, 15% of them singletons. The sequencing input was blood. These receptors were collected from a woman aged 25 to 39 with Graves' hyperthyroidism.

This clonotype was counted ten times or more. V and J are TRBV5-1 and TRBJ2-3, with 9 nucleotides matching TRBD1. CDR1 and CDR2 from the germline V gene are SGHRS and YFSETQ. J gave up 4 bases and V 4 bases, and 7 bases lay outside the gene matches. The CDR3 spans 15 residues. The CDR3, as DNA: TGCGCCAGCAGCCCACGGGACAGGGTGGCAGATACGCAGTATTTT. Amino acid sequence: CASSPRDRVADTQYF.

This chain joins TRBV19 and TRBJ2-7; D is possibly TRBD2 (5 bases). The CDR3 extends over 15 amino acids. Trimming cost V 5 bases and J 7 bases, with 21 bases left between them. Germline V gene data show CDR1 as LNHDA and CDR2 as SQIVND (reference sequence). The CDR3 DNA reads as TGTGCCAGTAGTCGGCGTCCGAGAGGGCTAGGGGAGCAGTACTTC. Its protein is CASSRRPRGLGEQYF.

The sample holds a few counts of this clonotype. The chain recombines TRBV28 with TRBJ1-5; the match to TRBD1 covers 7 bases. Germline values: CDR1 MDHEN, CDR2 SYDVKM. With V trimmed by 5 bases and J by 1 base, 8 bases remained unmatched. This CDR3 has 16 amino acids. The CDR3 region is CASSTPTGNSNQPQHF. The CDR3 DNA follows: TGTGCCAGCAGTACCCCGACAGGGAACAGCAATCAGCCCCAGCATTTT.

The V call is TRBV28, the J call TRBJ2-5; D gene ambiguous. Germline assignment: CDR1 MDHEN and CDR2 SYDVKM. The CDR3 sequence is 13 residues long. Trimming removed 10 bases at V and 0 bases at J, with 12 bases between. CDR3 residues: CATHEWNQETQYF. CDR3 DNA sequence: TGTGCCACCCATGAGTGGAACCAAGAGACCCAGTACTTC. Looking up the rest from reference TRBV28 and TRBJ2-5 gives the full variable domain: DVKVTQSSRYLVKRTGEKVFLECVQDMDHENMFWYRQDPGLGLRLIYFSYDVKMKEKGDIPEGYSVSREKKERFSLILESASTNQTSMYLCATHEWNQETQYFGPGTRLLVL.

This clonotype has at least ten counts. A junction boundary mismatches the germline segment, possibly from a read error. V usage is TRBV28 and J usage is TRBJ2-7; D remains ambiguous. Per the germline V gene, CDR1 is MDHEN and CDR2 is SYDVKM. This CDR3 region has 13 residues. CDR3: CASSLTPTYGQYF. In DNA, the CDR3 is TGTGCCAGCAGTTTGACCCCCACCTACGGGCAGTACTTC.

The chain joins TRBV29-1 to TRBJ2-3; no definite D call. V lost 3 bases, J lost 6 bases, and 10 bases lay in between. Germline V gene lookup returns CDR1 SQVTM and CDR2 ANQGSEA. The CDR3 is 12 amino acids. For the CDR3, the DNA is TGCAGCGTTGACACGGGTTTGGATACGCAGTATTTT. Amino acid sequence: CSVDTGLDTQYF.

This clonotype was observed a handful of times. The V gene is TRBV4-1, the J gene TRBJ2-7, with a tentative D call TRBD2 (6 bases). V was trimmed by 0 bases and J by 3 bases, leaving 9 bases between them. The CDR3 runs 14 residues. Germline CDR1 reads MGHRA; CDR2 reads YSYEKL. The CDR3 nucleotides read TGCGCCAGCAGCCAAGATGTGGGGGGCTACGAGCAGTACTTC. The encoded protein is CASSQDVGGYEQYF.

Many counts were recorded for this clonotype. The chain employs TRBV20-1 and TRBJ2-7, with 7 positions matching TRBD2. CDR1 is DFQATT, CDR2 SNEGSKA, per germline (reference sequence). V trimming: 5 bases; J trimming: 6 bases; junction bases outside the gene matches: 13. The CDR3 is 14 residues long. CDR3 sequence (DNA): TGCAGTGCTCCCTGGGGCGGGAGCACGAGCGAGCAGTACTTC. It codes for CSAPWGGSTSEQYF.

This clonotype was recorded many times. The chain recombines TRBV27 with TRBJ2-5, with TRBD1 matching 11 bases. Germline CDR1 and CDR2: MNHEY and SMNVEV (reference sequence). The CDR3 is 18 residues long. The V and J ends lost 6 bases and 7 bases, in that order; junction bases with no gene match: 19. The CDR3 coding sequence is TGTGCCAGCAGCCTTATATCTCGGGACAGGGGGGAGCTGCGGACCCAGTACTTC. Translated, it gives CASSLISRDRGELRTQYF.

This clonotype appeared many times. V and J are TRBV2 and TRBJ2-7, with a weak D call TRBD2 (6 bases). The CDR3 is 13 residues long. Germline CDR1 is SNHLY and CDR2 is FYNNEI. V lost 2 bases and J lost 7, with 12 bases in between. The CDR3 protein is CASSELASGEQYF. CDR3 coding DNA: TGTGCCAGCAGTGAACTAGCGAGCGGGGAGCAGTACTTC.

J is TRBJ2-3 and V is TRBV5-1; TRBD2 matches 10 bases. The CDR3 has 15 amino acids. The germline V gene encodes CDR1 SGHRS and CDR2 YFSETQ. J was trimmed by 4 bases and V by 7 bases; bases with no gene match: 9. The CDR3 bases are TGCGCCAGCCGGCCCGAAAGCGGGAGGGCAGATACGCAGTATTTT. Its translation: CASRPESGRADTQYF.

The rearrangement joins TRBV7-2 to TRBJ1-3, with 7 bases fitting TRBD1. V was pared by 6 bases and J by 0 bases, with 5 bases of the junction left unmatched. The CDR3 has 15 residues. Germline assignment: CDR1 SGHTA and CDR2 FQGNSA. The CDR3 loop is CASRTGTASGNTIYF. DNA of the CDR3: TGTGCCAGCAGGACCGGGACAGCCTCTGGAAACACCATATATTTT.

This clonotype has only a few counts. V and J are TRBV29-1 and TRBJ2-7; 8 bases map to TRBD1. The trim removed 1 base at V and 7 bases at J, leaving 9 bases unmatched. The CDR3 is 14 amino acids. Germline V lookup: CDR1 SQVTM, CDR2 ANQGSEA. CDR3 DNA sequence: TGCAGCGTTGAAGGGTGGACAGGGTCGGGTGAGCAGTACTTC. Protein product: CSVEGWTGSGEQYF.

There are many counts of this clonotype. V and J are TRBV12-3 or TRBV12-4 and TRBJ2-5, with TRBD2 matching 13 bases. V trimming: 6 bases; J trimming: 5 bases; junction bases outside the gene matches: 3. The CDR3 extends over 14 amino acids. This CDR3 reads CASSQTSGRETQYF. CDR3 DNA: TGTGCCAGCAGCCAGACTAGCGGGAGGGAGACCCAGTACTTC.

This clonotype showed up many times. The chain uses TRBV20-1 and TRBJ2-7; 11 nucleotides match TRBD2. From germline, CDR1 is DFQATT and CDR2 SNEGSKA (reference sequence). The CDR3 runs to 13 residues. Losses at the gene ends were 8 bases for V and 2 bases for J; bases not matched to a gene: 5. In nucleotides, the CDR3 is TGCAGTCGCGGGACTAGCGGTACCTACGAGCAGTACTTC. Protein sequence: CSRGTSGTYEQYF.

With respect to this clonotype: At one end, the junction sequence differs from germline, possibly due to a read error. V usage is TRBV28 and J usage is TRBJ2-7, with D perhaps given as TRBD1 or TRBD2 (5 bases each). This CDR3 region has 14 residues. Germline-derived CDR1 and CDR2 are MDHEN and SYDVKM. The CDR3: CASSSTGTFYERYF. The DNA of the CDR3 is TGTGCCAGCAGTTCGACCGGGACCTTCTACGAGCGGTACTTC. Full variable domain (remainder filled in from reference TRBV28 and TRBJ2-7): DVKVTQSSRYLVKRTGEKVFLECVQDMDHENMFWYRQDPGLGLRLIYFSYDVKMKEKGDIPEGYSVSREKKERFSLILESASTNQTSMYLCASSSTGTFYERYFGPGTRLTVT.

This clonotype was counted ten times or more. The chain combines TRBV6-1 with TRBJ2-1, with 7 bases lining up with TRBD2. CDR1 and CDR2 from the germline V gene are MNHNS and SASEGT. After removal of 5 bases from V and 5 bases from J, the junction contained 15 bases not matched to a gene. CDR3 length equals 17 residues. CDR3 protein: CASSSPIPQRGNNEQFF. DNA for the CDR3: TGTGCCAGCAGTTCTCCTATCCCCCAGCGGGGTAACAATGAGCAGTTCTTC.

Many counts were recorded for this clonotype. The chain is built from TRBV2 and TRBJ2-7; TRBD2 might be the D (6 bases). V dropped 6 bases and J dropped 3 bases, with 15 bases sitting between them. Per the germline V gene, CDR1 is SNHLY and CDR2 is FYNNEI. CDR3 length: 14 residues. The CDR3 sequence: CASSPGIADYEQYF. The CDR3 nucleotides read TGTGCCAGCAGCCCCGGGATAGCGGACTACGAGCAGTACTTC.

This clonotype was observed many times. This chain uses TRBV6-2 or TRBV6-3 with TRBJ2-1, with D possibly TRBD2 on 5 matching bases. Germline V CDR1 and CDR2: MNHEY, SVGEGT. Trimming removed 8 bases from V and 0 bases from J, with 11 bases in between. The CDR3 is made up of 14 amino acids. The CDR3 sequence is CASEAASSYNEQFF. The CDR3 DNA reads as TGTGCCAGCGAAGCGGCTAGCTCCTACAATGAGCAGTTCTTC.

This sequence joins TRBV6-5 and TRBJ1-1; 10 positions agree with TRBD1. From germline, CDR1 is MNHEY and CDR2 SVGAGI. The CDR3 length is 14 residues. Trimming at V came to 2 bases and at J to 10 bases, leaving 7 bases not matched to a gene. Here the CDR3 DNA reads TGTGCCAGCAGTTACCCTGGACAGGGGGAGGGAGCTTTCTTT. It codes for CASSYPGQGEGAFF.

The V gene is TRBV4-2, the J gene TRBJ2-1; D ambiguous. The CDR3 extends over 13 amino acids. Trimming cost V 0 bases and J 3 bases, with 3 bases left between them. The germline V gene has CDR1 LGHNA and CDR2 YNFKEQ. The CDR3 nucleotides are TGTGCCAGCAGCCAAGACAACTACAATGAGCAGTTCTTC. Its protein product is CASSQDNYNEQFF.